The T cell receptor (beta chain) described here comes from a study of blood T cell repertoires in COVID-19. Study-wide context: T cells, B-cell-depleted T cells, or PBMCs supplied cDNA or gDNA.

As handled by the study authors: Counts of nucleated cells, estimated from reference gene primer amplification, were obtained. Clones were sequenced by immunoSEQ multiplex PCR, and TCRdb holds only the in-frame ones, with some missing. V and J calls and clone size are those listed in that table; D and trimming were worked out from the DNA. Of about 190,000 clones in the sample, under 80% are singletons; the top ten hold roughly 17%. This CDR3 region has 13 residues. The J segment lost 5 bases and the V segment lost 7 bases, leaving 9 bases of the junction unmatched. Germline V CDR1 and CDR2: SQVTM, ANQGSEA. Participants came from about two dozen US areas, aged about 18 to 95 years.

This receptor was obtained from a woman between 45 and 60 years old with acute COVID-19. The gene calls are TRBV29-1 and TRBJ2-5; 8 nucleotides align to TRBD1. The sequenced sample was PBMCs or T cells enriched from blood (not recorded which). For the CDR3, the DNA is TGCAGCGGATATCAGGGGGCGGGGGAGACCCAGTACTTC. Translated, it gives CSGYQGAGETQYF.